This record covers a single T cell receptor beta chain. Its specificity is not known. Per the germline V gene, CDR1 is ENHRY and CDR2 is SYGVKD. Trimming cost V 3 bases and J 0 bases; bases outside gene matches: 8. CDR3 length equals 17 residues. This entry belongs to a study of T-cell reconstitution after alpha-beta-depleted transplantation in children. Researchers prepared the TCRbeta library using unique molecular identifiers, the study reports. MiXCR was run by TCRdb on the PCR reads, yielding one entry per CDR3 protein. The profile shows approximately 980,000 distinct CDR3 sequences, about 29% of them singletons. Notes on the study in general: For some patients, TCRbeta diversity was high at day 60 because of recipient T cells and thymic progenitors that survived. Reportedly, roughly two months post-transplant, alpha-beta T cells arose from several hundred expanded graft clones.

This rearrangement joins TRBV10-3 to TRBJ2-3, with 8 bases aligning to TRBD2. Source: PBMCs, mostly from graft donor cells, taken 360 days after TCRalphabeta/CD19-depleted stem cell transplant. The TCR comes from a boy in the first two years of life who had a stem cell transplant for SCID, so the T cells may come from the graft donor. The CDR3 nucleotides are TGTGCCATCAGTGATGCCGGGGGGGCCATTAGCACAGATACGCAGTATTTT. This encodes CAISDAGGAISTDTQYF.